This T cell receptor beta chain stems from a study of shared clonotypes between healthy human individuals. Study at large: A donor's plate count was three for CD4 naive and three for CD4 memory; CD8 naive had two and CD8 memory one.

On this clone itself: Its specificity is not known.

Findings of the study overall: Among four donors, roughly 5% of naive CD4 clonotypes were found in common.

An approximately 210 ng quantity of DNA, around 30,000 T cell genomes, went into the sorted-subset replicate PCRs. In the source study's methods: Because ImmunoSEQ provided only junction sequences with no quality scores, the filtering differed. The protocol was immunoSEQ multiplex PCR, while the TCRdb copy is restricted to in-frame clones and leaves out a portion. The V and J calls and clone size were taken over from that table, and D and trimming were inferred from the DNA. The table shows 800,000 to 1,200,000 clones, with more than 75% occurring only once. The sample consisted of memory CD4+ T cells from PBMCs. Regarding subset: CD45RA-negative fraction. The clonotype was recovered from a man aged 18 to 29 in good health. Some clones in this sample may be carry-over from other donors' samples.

DNA for the CDR3: TGTGCCAGCAGCTTAAGAGGAGCCGGAGGTGAAAAACTGTTTTTT. Protein product: CASSLRGAGGEKLFF. V is TRBV7-9 and J is TRBJ1-4; D remains ambiguous. Per the germline V gene, CDR1 is SEHNR and CDR2 is FQNEAQ (reference sequence). The V gene lost 2 bases and the J gene lost 7 bases, with 14 bases spanning the gap. The CDR3 has 15 residues.